This TCR beta chain was profiled in a study of shared clonotypes between healthy human individuals. As for the study in general: Used for every donor were three CD4 naive, three CD4 memory, two CD8 naive and one CD8 memory plate.

The table came from immunoSEQ multiplex PCR; TCRdb's copy has only in-frame clones and leaves some out. The sample shows roughly 2.2 million clones, over 85% of them seen only once. CDR3 size: 15 residues. CDR1 and CDR2 from the germline V gene are LNHDA and SQIVND (reference sequence). The V and J ends lost 4 bases and 2 bases, in that order; junction bases with no gene match: 5. The clonotype originates from a man between 18 and 35 years old in good health. Some clones in this sample may be carry-over from other donors' samples. The sample was naive CD4+ T cells from PBMCs. Noted subset: CD45RA+ positively selected. The rearrangement joins TRBV19 to TRBJ1-5; 7 bases map to TRBD1. CDR3 bases: TGTGCCAGTAGTACAAACAGGGGAGGCAATCAGCCCCAGCATTTT. Protein sequence: CASSTNRGGNQPQHF.